This T cell receptor beta chain was captured by sequencing in a study of CD8 T cells in ankylosing spondylitis. Study-level results: Within peripheral blood, clones linked to disease were CD8+ and relatively rare. Reportedly, significant enrichment of disease-linked clones occurred in matched ankylosing spondylitis synovial fluid. Ankylosing spondylitis blood seemed to carry a telltale TCR beta motif made of several highly homologous variants.

The V gene's germline CDR1 is SGHRS and CDR2 YFSETQ. Trimming removed 0 bases from V and 2 bases from J, with 8 bases in between. The CDR3 runs 14 residues. TCRdb re-called the 5' RACE reads through MiXCR, storing one row per CDR3 protein. This sample yields hundreds of thousands of distinct CDR3 sequences, of which approximately 16% are seen a single time; 42% belongs to the top ten. As for this clonotype: No antigen is known for it.

Sequencing was performed on blood, either unsorted or a sorted T cell fraction (not recorded which). The sequence was collected from a male donor with ankylosing spondylitis. The chain is built from TRBV5-1 and TRBJ2-5; D gene ambiguous. Here the CDR3 reads CASSLAEAQETQYF. The DNA of the CDR3 is TGCGCCAGCAGCTTGGCCGAAGCACAAGAGACCCAGTACTTC.